These 12 T cell receptor beta chains were all obtained from the same sample, sequenced in a study of Graves' ophthalmopathy and Graves' hyperthyroidism. RNA transcripts yielded amplified TCR beta CDR3 regions. Investigators did first-round RT-PCR with HTBI primers, then second-round multiplex PCR. TCRdb fed the multiplex PCR reads into MiXCR, producing one record per CDR3 protein. The repertoire has some 520,000 distinct CDR3 sequences, approximately 15% of them found once; the top ten carry about 10%. Sequenced: blood. The receptors come from a woman between 25 and 40 years old with Graves' ophthalmopathy.

This clonotype has ten or more counts. V gene TRBV15 combines with J gene TRBJ1-2; weak D call: TRBD1 (6 bases). V lost 6 bases and J 2 bases, leaving 10 bases between the germline ends. CDR1 is LNHNV, CDR2 YYDKDF, per germline (reference sequence). There are 13 residues in the CDR3. CDR3: CATRGQGNYGYTF. In DNA form, the CDR3 reads TGTGCCACCAGGGGGCAGGGGAACTATGGCTACACCTTC.

In its sample, this clonotype was seen many times. The V and J genes are TRBV9 and TRBJ1-3; 7 bases agree with TRBD1. V was clipped by 3 bases and J by 4 bases; unmatched bases: 7. There are 15 residues in the CDR3. Germline V CDR1 and CDR2: SGDLS, YYNGEE. The CDR3 coding sequence is TGTGCCAGCAGCGCAACGACAGGGTACGGAAACACCATATATTTT. As protein: CASSATTGYGNTIYF.

This clonotype was observed at least ten times. The V gene is TRBV29-1, the J gene TRBJ2-2; D call uncertain. The V end was cut by 4 bases, the J end by 2 bases, with 8 bases between. Germline V gene lookup returns CDR1 SQVTM and CDR2 ANQGSEA. The CDR3 runs to 13 residues. Written as DNA, the CDR3 is TGCAGCGTTGCGCTGGCAAACACCGGGGAGCTGTTTTTT. Residues: CSVALANTGELFF.

CDR3 residues: CASSPQKNQETQYF. The DNA for the CDR3 is TGTGCCAGCTCACCCCAGAAAAACCAAGAGACCCAGTACTTC. This chain joins TRBV18 and TRBJ2-5; unclear D gene. Trimming stripped 3 bases from V and 0 bases from J, with 8 bases between. Germline values: CDR1 KGHSH, CDR2 LQKENI. This CDR3 comprises 14 residues.

This clonotype was counted ten times or more. V and J are TRBV27 and TRBJ2-7; possible D gene TRBD1, 7 bases. The germline V gene has CDR1 MNHEY and CDR2 SMNVEV (reference sequence). Trimming removed 5 bases from V and 6 bases from J, with 17 bases in between. The CDR3 totals 14 residues. The CDR3 DNA follows: TGTGCCAGCAGTCCCGGGCCAGGGGGAGGCGAGCAGTACTTC. Protein product: CASSPGPGGGEQYF.

This clonotype was detected ten times or more. V is TRBV6-1 and J is TRBJ1-1, with D unresolved. The CDR3 loop spans 10 amino acids. CDR1 MNHNS and CDR2 SASEGT come from the germline V gene. Trimming took off 9 bases at V and 7 bases at J, with 9 bases between the two ends. CDR3 loop: CASEAVEAFF. The CDR3 nucleotides are TGTGCCAGTGAGGCGGTTGAAGCTTTCTTT.

The V gene is TRBV5-6, the J gene TRBJ2-2; no clear D. Germline-derived CDR1 and CDR2 are SGHDT and YYEEEE. Trimming pared 1 base from V and 7 bases from J, leaving 11 bases between. CDR3 size: 14 residues. CDR3 sequence: CASSLMERGGELFF. CDR3 DNA sequence: TGTGCCAGCAGCTTGATGGAGCGTGGCGGGGAGCTGTTTTTT.

This clonotype was counted ten times or more. The chain combines TRBV10-3 with TRBJ2-5; D is possibly TRBD2 (6 bases). CDR3 length equals 17 residues. The V gene lost 5 bases and the J gene lost 1 base, with 20 bases spanning the gap. The germline CDR1 and CDR2 sequences are ENHRY and SYGVKD. The CDR3 sequence is CAISRRGGEDAQETQYF. CDR3 bases: TGTGCCATCAGTAGAAGGGGAGGTGAAGACGCCCAAGAGACCCAGTACTTC.

The chain links TRBV20-1 to TRBJ2-2; TRBD2 aligns across 9 bases. The V gene's germline CDR1 is DFQATT and CDR2 SNEGSKA (reference sequence). CDR3 size: 15 residues. J gave up 1 base and V 2 bases, and 2 bases lay outside the gene matches. The CDR3 DNA follows: TGCAGTGCTAGAACGCGGGGGGGGAACACCGGGGAGCTGTTTTTT. Translating gives CSARTRGGNTGELFF.

This clonotype was observed at least ten times. The chain has TRBV6-5 and TRBJ1-1; possible D gene TRBD1, 6 bases. The germline V gene encodes CDR1 MNHEY and CDR2 SVGAGI. This CDR3 region has 16 residues. With 4 bases removed from V and 1 base from J, the gap between germline ends came to 16 bases. DNA for the CDR3: TGTGCCAGCAGTTGGCCCCTGGGGGGGGCGAACACTGAAGCTTTCTTT. It translates to CASSWPLGGANTEAFF.

The J gene is TRBJ1-1, the V gene TRBV6-5; weak D call: TRBD1 (5 bases). V was shortened by 4 bases and J by 5 bases, with 11 bases between the two germline ends. Looked up from germline, CDR1 is MNHEY and CDR2 is SVGAGI. CDR3 size: 13 residues. This CDR3 reads CASSSDWGTEAFF. In nucleotides, the CDR3 is TGTGCCAGCAGTTCGGACTGGGGGACTGAAGCTTTCTTT.

This clonotype was found many times. The chain carries TRBV12-3 or TRBV12-4 and TRBJ1-5; TRBD1 matches at 9 bases. The V gene end was trimmed by 8 bases and the J gene end by 4 bases; junction bases not matched to a gene: 0. The CDR3 consists of 12 residues. CDR3 region: CASGQGNQPQHF. The CDR3, as DNA: TGTGCCAGCGGACAGGGGAATCAGCCCCAGCATTTT.